Included here is one TCR beta chain sequence, with context. No antigen is known for it. The PCR ran on 60 Vbeta and 13 Jbeta primers. TCRdb's copy holds only in-frame clones and misses some; the assay was immunoSEQ multiplex PCR. The data show around 120,000 clones, with 80% seen just once and more than 2.5% held by the top ten. This record belongs to a study of cytomegalovirus exposure and HLA in healthy donors. Germline values: CDR1 SGHNT, CDR2 YYREEE (reference sequence). This CDR3 is 14 amino acids long. Deletions cut 3 bases from V and 7 bases from J, with 13 bases between. Findings of the study overall: Later genetic work tied a missense DCLRE1C variant to beta-chain V and J trimming. Certain indistinguishable V segments, among them TRBV6-2 and TRBV6-3, were excluded. A later analysis revealed that TCR association rates differed between HLA loci, peaking at DRB1 and bottoming out at HLA-C. About 87% or about 30% of the time was how often most TCR beta V segments were productive, according to an earlier analysis.

V usage is TRBV5-4 and J usage is TRBJ1-4; TRBD1 is a possible D gene (6 bases). The material sequenced was PBMCs. The sequence was collected from a male donor in good health and CMV-seronegative. The DNA of the CDR3 is TGTGCCAGCAGCTCGGGGGCGGGAGGTGAAAAACTGTTTTTT. Its translation: CASSSGAGGEKLFF. Full variable domain (missing parts from reference TRBV5-4 and TRBJ1-4): ETGVTQSPTHLIKTRGQQVTLRCSSQSGHNTVSWYQQALGQGPQFIFQYYREEENGRGNFPPRFSGLQFPNYSSELNVNALELDDSALYLCASSSGAGGEKLFFGSGTQLSVL.